Below are 28 T cell receptor beta chains sequenced from a single sample in a study of cytomegalovirus exposure and HLA in healthy donors. Researchers ran the PCR with 60 Vbeta and 13 Jbeta primers. The protocol was immunoSEQ multiplex PCR, while the TCRdb copy is restricted to in-frame clones and leaves out a portion. Of roughly 140,000 clones in the sample, about 88% were seen once. The sequenced material came from PBMCs. The receptor source for this set is a woman aged 18-29 years in good health and CMV-seronegative.

A few counts support this clone. This rearrangement joins TRBV4-3 to TRBJ1-4; TRBD1 matches 7 bases. V shed 0 bases and J 6 bases; nucleotides not matched to a gene: 7. The CDR3 runs 16 residues. CDR1 and CDR2 from the germline V gene are LGHNA and YSLEER. CDR3 DNA: TGCGCCAGCAGCCAAGATCAGGGCAGGGGGGATGAAAAACTGTTTTTT. Amino acid sequence: CASSQDQGRGDEKLFF.

A single count supports this clone. The rearrangement uses TRBV28 and TRBJ1-2; possibly TRBD1 for D (5 bases). V lost 3 bases and J lost 4, with 15 bases in between. This CDR3 region has 15 residues. Germline V gene lookup returns CDR1 MDHEN and CDR2 SYDVKM. For the CDR3, the DNA is TGTGCCAGCAGTTTGCGGCAGGGAAGAGTCTATGGCTACACCTTC. The encoded protein is CASSLRQGRVYGYTF.

This rearrangement joins TRBV28 to TRBJ2-7; 7 bases agree with TRBD1. CDR1 and CDR2 from the germline V gene are MDHEN and SYDVKM. The V and J ends lost 6 bases and 4 bases, in that order; junction bases with no gene match: 12. This CDR3 has 15 residues. The CDR3 reads CASSSPGTVPYEQYF. The DNA for the CDR3 is TGTGCCAGCAGCTCCCCCGGGACAGTCCCTTACGAGCAGTACTTC.

This clone was observed a handful of times. This sequence joins TRBV2 and TRBJ2-7; a weak D match, TRBD1 (5 bases). In germline, CDR1 is SNHLY, CDR2 FYNNEI. The V end lost 6 bases, the J end lost 9 bases, and 21 bases lay between the germline ends. The CDR3 spans 14 residues. The CDR3 sequence: CASRGRVTHIGQYF. The CDR3 DNA sequence: TGTGCCAGCAGAGGCAGGGTGACTCATATAGGGCAGTACTTC.

The rearrangement uses TRBV12-5 and TRBJ2-3; no reliable D call. V was clipped by 4 bases and J by 3 bases, with 5 bases between them. The CDR3 covers 12 residues. Germline V gene sequence: CDR1 LGHNT, CDR2 FRNRAP. CDR3 nucleotides: TGTGCTAGTGGTTCTCGGACAGATACGCAGTATTTT. This gives the protein CASGSRTDTQYF.

The chain uses TRBV28 and TRBJ1-2; tentative D call: TRBD1 (6 bases). In germline, CDR1 is MDHEN, CDR2 SYDVKM. This CDR3 spans 16 amino acids. Between the trimmed V and J ends, which lost 1 base and 4 bases, there was a span of 16 bases. Here the CDR3 DNA reads TGTGCCAGCAGTTTATCCGGGACAAACAGTATCTATGGCTACACCTTC. As protein: CASSLSGTNSIYGYTF.

This chain connects TRBV7-2 to TRBJ2-3; 8 bases are a match to TRBD2. CDR3 length: 14 amino acids. CDR1 is SGHTA, CDR2 FQGNSA, per germline. J was trimmed by 5 bases and V by 5 bases; bases with no gene match: 6. The CDR3 here is CASSHRGGRDTQYF. In DNA, the CDR3 is TGTGCCAGCAGCCATCGGGGGGGTAGAGATACGCAGTATTTT.

The chain combines TRBV7-9 with TRBJ2-7; tentative D call: TRBD1 (6 bases). In germline, CDR1 is SEHNR, CDR2 FQNEAQ (reference sequence). The CDR3 loop spans 13 amino acids. Trimming left V 4 bases short and J 7 bases short, with 14 bases between. The CDR3 DNA sequence: TGTGCCAGCAGCTACAGACAGGTTTCGGAGCAGTACTTC. Encoded protein: CASSYRQVSEQYF.

The rearrangement joins TRBV7-9 to TRBJ2-5, with D possibly TRBD2 on 6 matching bases. Trimming took 5 bases from V and 4 from J, leaving 8 bases between them. The CDR3 loop spans 12 amino acids. Germline CDR1 and CDR2: SEHNR and FQNEAQ (reference sequence). The CDR3 region has the DNA TGTGCCAGCAGCGGGGGGTTAGAGACCCAGTACTTC. It codes for CASSGGLETQYF.

V and J are TRBV15 and TRBJ1-4; no reliable D call. Trimming pared 1 base from V and 3 bases from J, leaving 3 bases between. The germline V gene has CDR1 LNHNV and CDR2 YYDKDF (reference sequence). The CDR3 loop spans 13 amino acids. The CDR3 DNA follows: TGTGCCACCAGCAGAGCCTCTAATGAAAAACTGTTTTTT. Translation: CATSRASNEKLFF. The full variable domain, its missing parts supplied by reference TRBV15 and TRBJ1-4, is DAMVIQNPRYQVTQFGKPVTLSCSQTLNHNVMYWYQQKSSQAPKLLFHYYDKDFNNEADTPDNFQSRRPNTSFCFLDIRSPGLGDTAMYLCATSRASNEKLFFGSGTQLSVL.

This chain connects TRBV9 to TRBJ2-2; TRBD2 matches at 8 bases. There are 15 residues in the CDR3. Germline V gene data show CDR1 as SGDLS and CDR2 as YYNGEE. Trimming at V came to 1 base and at J to 3 bases, leaving 2 bases not matched to a gene. CDR3 in DNA: TGTGCCAGCAGCGTAAAAGCGGGAGACACCGGGGAGCTGTTTTTT. Amino acid sequence: CASSVKAGDTGELFF.

This rearrangement joins TRBV11-2 to TRBJ2-5; 7 bases map to TRBD1. Unmatched junction bases numbered 5, after V lost 1 base and J lost 0 bases. CDR1 is SGHAT, CDR2 FQNNGV, per germline. The length of the CDR3 is 16 residues. In DNA form, the CDR3 reads TGTGCCAGCAGCTTAGCTCCAGGGGGTTACCAAGAGACCCAGTACTTC. Protein sequence: CASSLAPGGYQETQYF.

The chain carries TRBV4-2 and TRBJ2-6; D perhaps matches TRBD1 (5 bases). The CDR3 extends over 17 amino acids. V was shortened by 0 bases and J by 0 bases, with 9 bases between the two germline ends. CDR1 is LGHNA, CDR2 YNFKEQ, per germline. The CDR3 DNA reads TGTGCCAGCAGCCAAGACGTAGGGGACTCTGGGGCCAACGTCCTGACTTTC. It encodes CASSQDVGDSGANVLTF.

This clone has a single count. This chain uses TRBV4-3 with TRBJ2-1; possibly TRBD2 for D (6 bases). Per the germline V gene, CDR1 is LGHNA and CDR2 is YSLEER. The CDR3 loop spans 16 amino acids. V gave up 0 bases and J gave up 9 bases, with 18 bases separating them. CDR3 bases: TGCGCCAGCAGCCAAGACGGCGCGGGAACTCTAGGTGAGCAGTTCTTC. As protein: CASSQDGAGTLGEQFF.

The DNA for the CDR3 is TGCACCAGCAGCCACTGCAGGGTTGCCTCTGAAAAACTGTTTTTT. Its protein is CTSSHCRVASEKLFF. This rearrangement joins TRBV1 to TRBJ1-4; TRBD1, the table's D call, lacks a check against the DNA. TRBV1 is a pseudogene locus. The CDR3 is made up of 15 amino acids.

The chain links TRBV28 to TRBJ2-7; 7 bases agree with TRBD2. Unmatched junction bases numbered 6, after V lost 4 bases and J lost 0 bases. The V gene's germline CDR1 is MDHEN and CDR2 SYDVKM. This CDR3 is built from 15 residues. CDR3 DNA sequence: TGTGCCAGCAGTTCCCTAGCGGCAAGCTCCTACGAGCAGTACTTC. This codes for CASSSLAASSYEQYF.

The rearrangement uses TRBV28 and TRBJ1-2; perhaps TRBD1 as D (6 bases). The germline gives CDR1 MDHEN, CDR2 SYDVKM. V was cut by 6 bases and J by 8 bases, with 13 bases left in between. The CDR3 contains 12 residues. The CDR3 nucleotides are TGTGCCAGCAGGGGGGACACTGGAGGCTACACCTTC. Translated, it gives CASRGDTGGYTF.

The chain carries TRBV6-1 and TRBJ1-2; 11 bases line up with TRBD1. J was trimmed by 1 base and V by 4 bases; bases with no gene match: 5. Looked up from germline, CDR1 is MNHNS and CDR2 is SASEGT. The CDR3 loop spans 16 amino acids. As DNA, the CDR3 is TGTGCCAGCAGTGTGGGACAGGGGGAGCTTAACTATGGCTACACCTTC. It specifies CASSVGQGELNYGYTF.

This clone was observed a single time. The sample has other DNA sequences that encode this CDR3 too. DNA for the CDR3: TGTGCCAGCAGTTTGAGGACAGGGAATCAGCCCCAGCATTTT. Translating it yields CASSLRTGNQPQHF. The V call is TRBV27, the J call TRBJ1-5; 8 positions agree with TRBD1. CDR3 size: 14 residues. The V segment lost 3 bases and the J segment 4 bases; nucleotides outside the gene matches: 2. Germline V gene data show CDR1 as MNHEY and CDR2 as SMNVEV (reference sequence).

V and J are TRBV7-3 and TRBJ2-1; 12 bases are a match to TRBD2. This CDR3 spans 19 amino acids. Germline V CDR1 and CDR2: SGHTA, FQGTGA. Trimming at V came to 6 bases and at J to 0 bases, leaving 12 bases not matched to a gene. The CDR3 region is CASRSPGLAGSNSYNEQFF. The CDR3 nucleotides read TGTGCCAGCAGATCTCCGGGACTAGCGGGTTCGAACTCCTACAATGAGCAGTTCTTC.

This clone has only a few counts. The chain employs TRBV19 and TRBJ1-2; tentative D call: TRBD1 (5 bases). This CDR3 contains 15 residues. Germline CDR1 and CDR2: LNHDA and SQIVND (reference sequence). V lost 3 bases to trimming and J lost 4 bases, with 15 bases between them. CDR3 sequence reads: CASSISRGRIYGYTF. The DNA of the CDR3 is TGTGCCAGTAGTATTTCCCGGGGGAGGATCTATGGCTACACCTTC.

The chain carries TRBV5-6 and TRBJ2-3; 8 bases fit TRBD1. Per the germline V gene, CDR1 is SGHDT and CDR2 is YYEEEE. J lost 3 bases, V lost 4 bases, and 10 bases had no gene match. The length of the CDR3 is 16 residues. The CDR3 nucleotides read TGTGCCAGCAGCGCGGACAGGGCTTTGAGTACAGATACGCAGTATTTT. Protein sequence: CASSADRALSTDTQYF.

The chain combines TRBV7-9 with TRBJ1-4; no definite D call. The CDR3 has 15 amino acids. Germline CDR1 SEHNR, CDR2 FQNEAQ (reference sequence). V gave up 5 bases and J gave up 0 bases, with 10 bases separating them. CDR3 region: CASSSYTSTNEKLFF. The CDR3 nucleotides read TGTGCCAGCAGCAGTTACACCTCAACTAATGAAAAACTGTTTTTT.

The gene calls are TRBV15 and TRBJ2-1; D call uncertain. V shed 9 bases and J shed 0 bases, with 18 bases lying between them. Germline V lookup: CDR1 LNHNV, CDR2 YYDKDF (reference sequence). The CDR3 has 16 residues. In DNA, the CDR3 is TGTGCCACAGCCGGGTACGGAGTGGACTCCTACAATGAGCAGTTCTTC. It encodes CATAGYGVDSYNEQFF.

The chain links TRBV11-2 to TRBJ2-1, with 10 nucleotides matching TRBD2. Trimming removed 3 bases from V and 6 bases from J; junction bases left unmatched: 8. Germline CDR1 and CDR2: SGHAT and FQNNGV. The CDR3 loop spans 16 amino acids. CDR3 nucleotide sequence: TGTGCCAGCAGCTTGTCACTAGCGGGATCAATCAATGAGCAGTTCTTC. This codes for CASSLSLAGSINEQFF.

This clone was observed a handful of times. The chain joins TRBV7-2 to TRBJ2-7; perhaps TRBD1 as D (5 bases). CDR1 and CDR2 (germline): SGHTA, FQGNSA. V shed 1 base and J shed 1 base, with 14 bases lying between them. The CDR3 has 16 residues. The CDR3 loop is CASSLGGDTRSYEQYF. The CDR3 DNA reads as TGTGCCAGCAGCTTAGGGGGCGACACCCGGTCCTACGAGCAGTACTTC.

The J gene is TRBJ2-7, the V gene TRBV19; maybe TRBD2 (7 bases). This CDR3 region has 15 residues. V was trimmed by 2 bases and J by 0 bases, leaving 11 bases between them. The germline CDR1 and CDR2 sequences are LNHDA and SQIVND (reference sequence). CDR3 DNA: TGTGCCAGTAGTATAAGGCGGGGGCACTCCTACGAGCAGTACTTC. Residues: CASSIRRGHSYEQYF.

The chain employs TRBV7-2 and TRBJ2-7; TRBD1 agrees at 8 bases. The germline V gene has CDR1 SGHTA and CDR2 FQGNSA. The CDR3 is made up of 14 amino acids. The V gene end was trimmed by 3 bases and the J gene end by 2 bases; junction bases not matched to a gene: 3. CDR3 DNA: TGTGCCAGCAGCTTCGGGACAGGACCCTACGAGCAGTACTTC. Amino acids: CASSFGTGPYEQYF.